Presented here are 5 T cell receptor beta chains from one specimen sequenced in a study of neoadjuvant nivolumab and ipilimumab in lung cancer (dated by TCRdb to the early 2020s). The library came from the immunoSEQ multiplex PCR assay. TCRdb stores this immuneACCESS table with in-frame sequences only. Part of the clones is absent; in the studies checked, under half of the shortfall reflects unresolved V genes, and no reason is known for the rest. Within this sample are some 37,000 clones, with roughly nine tenths of them counted one time only. Approximately 3.3% of the sample lies in the top ten. According to the study, the label for this sample's time point signals: pretherapy, before neoadjuvant immune checkpoint inhibitors. Material: peripheral blood, obtained before neoadjuvant nivolumab, alone or with ipilimumab. The receptors stem from an adult with non-small cell lung cancer.

V is TRBV5-4 and J is TRBJ2-7; D may match TRBD1 or TRBD2 (5 bases each). Per germline, CDR1 SGHNT and CDR2 YYREEE (reference sequence). CDR3 length: 15 residues. The germline V and J ends were trimmed by 1 base and 4 bases, with 15 bases remaining between them. DNA of the CDR3: TGTGCCAGCAGCTTGAAGGGGACCGAGGGGTACGAGCAGTACTTC. As protein: CASSLKGTEGYEQYF.

This clone was seen a few times. The chain is built from TRBV19 and TRBJ2-2; 7 positions match TRBD1. This CDR3 is built from 15 residues. Per the germline V gene, CDR1 is LNHDA and CDR2 is SQIVND (reference sequence). V trimming: 8 bases; J trimming: 3 bases; junction bases outside the gene matches: 9. The CDR3 loop is CASRQRTGYTGELFF. Written as DNA, the CDR3 is TGTGCCAGTCGTCAACGGACAGGTTACACCGGGGAGCTGTTTTTT.

The chain is built from TRBV18 and TRBJ2-1; D remains ambiguous. With 4 bases removed from V and 1 base from J, the gap between germline ends came to 14 bases. Germline CDR1 KGHSH, CDR2 LQKENI. This CDR3 is 16 amino acids long. DNA of the CDR3: TGTGCCAGCTCACTTGGACGGGTTGGGTCCTACAATGAGCAGTTCTTC. Amino acid sequence: CASSLGRVGSYNEQFF.

The chain recombines TRBV11-3 with TRBJ2-1; the D call may be TRBD1 or TRBD2 (6 bases each). Trimming left V 4 bases short and J 4 bases short, with 11 bases between. Per the germline V gene, CDR1 is SGHNT and CDR2 is YENEEA. The CDR3 is 14 residues long. CDR3 nucleotide sequence: TGTGCCAGCAGCTCCGGAGGGACATACAATGAGCAGTTCTTC. Translated: CASSSGGTYNEQFF.

The chain is built from TRBV18 and TRBJ2-1, with 10 bases fitting TRBD2. V trimming: 4 bases; J trimming: 5 bases; junction bases outside the gene matches: 11. CDR1 KGHSH and CDR2 LQKENI come from the germline V gene. The length of the CDR3 is 17 residues. For the CDR3, the DNA is TGTGCCAGCTCACGCCGTGGCGGGACTAGCGCTAACAATGAGCAGTTCTTC. Protein: CASSRRGGTSANNEQFF. Full variable domain (outside the CDR3, taken from reference TRBV18 and TRBJ2-1): NAGVMQNPRHLVRRRGQEARLRCSPMKGHSHVYWYRQLPEEGLKFMVYLQKENIIDESGMPKERFSAEFPKEGPSILRIQQVVRGDSAAYFCASSRRGGTSANNEQFFGPGTRLTVL.